This T cell receptor beta chain was found in a study of T cells after posttransplantation cyclophosphamide. This CDR3 is 12 amino acids long. Germline V gene sequence: CDR1 SEHNR, CDR2 FQNEAQ (reference sequence). V was clipped by 3 bases and J by 7 bases, with 10 bases between them. The table lists this clone with many counts. Generated by immunoSEQ multiplex PCR, the TCRdb table keeps only in-frame clones and is missing some. The sample yields about 39,000 clones, without any singletons. The source is a woman in her forties or fifties in good health and a related stem cell transplant donor. The sequencing sample was made of PBMCs. The J gene is TRBJ2-7, the V gene TRBV7-9; the D is unclear. CDR3 sequence: CASSFGLREQYF. The CDR3 DNA follows: TGTGCCAGCAGCTTCGGGTTAAGGGAGCAGTACTTC. Together with reference TRBV7-9 and TRBJ2-7, the CDR3 gives the full variable domain: DTGVSQNPRHKITKRGQNVTFRCDPISEHNRLYWYRQTLGQGPEFLTYFQNEAQLEKSRLLSDRFSAERPKGSFSTLEIQRTEQGDSAMYLCASSFGLREQYFGPGTRLTVT.